These 4 T cell receptor beta chains came from one sample sequenced in a study of control samples from healthy donors and cancer patients. Using immunoSEQ multiplex PCR, the repertoire was profiled, and TCRdb retains in-frame clones only, with some absent. The sample holds 64,000 or so clones, around 90% seen once. The sequencing sample was made of PBMCs. The receptor source for this set is a middle-aged man with colorectal cancer.

This chain's CDR3 is CASSFGSASGNTIYF. DNA for the CDR3: TGTGCCAGCAGTTTCGGATCAGCTTCTGGAAACACCATATATTTT. The rearrangement links TRBV27 to TRBJ1-3, with D unresolved. CDR3 size: 15 residues. Trimming took 3 bases from V and 1 from J, leaving 10 bases between them. Germline lookup yields CDR1 MNHEY and CDR2 SMNVEV (reference sequence).

The chain is built from TRBV7-9 and TRBJ1-1, with D perhaps TRBD1 (6 bases). The CDR3 is made up of 13 amino acids. The ends were cut back, 3 bases at V and 2 bases at J, with 7 bases in the middle. Germline V gene data show CDR1 as SEHNR and CDR2 as FQNEAQ (reference sequence). CDR3 sequence reads: CASSFGGNTEAFF. CDR3 in DNA: TGTGCCAGCAGCTTTGGGGGCAACACTGAAGCTTTCTTT. Together with reference TRBV7-9 and TRBJ1-1, the CDR3 gives the full variable domain: DTGVSQNPRHKITKRGQNVTFRCDPISEHNRLYWYRQTLGQGPEFLTYFQNEAQLEKSRLLSDRFSAERPKGSFSTLEIQRTEQGDSAMYLCASSFGGNTEAFFGQGTRLTVV.

For the CDR3, the DNA is TGTGCCAGCAGTGATGGGAATGGTGAAAAACTGTTTTTT. The encoded protein is CASSDGNGEKLFF. The chain uses TRBV6-1 and TRBJ1-4; D not resolved. The V end was cut by 3 bases, the J end by 7 bases, with 9 bases between. Germline V gene sequence: CDR1 MNHNS, CDR2 SASEGT. The CDR3 runs 13 residues.

CDR3: CASSLERSDTQYF. Written as DNA, the CDR3 is TGTGCCAGCAGCTTAGAACGGTCAGATACGCAGTATTTT. This sequence joins TRBV11-2 and TRBJ2-3; D uncertain. The V end lost 0 bases, the J end lost 4 bases, and 5 bases lay between the germline ends. The CDR3 sequence is 13 residues long. Per the germline V gene, CDR1 is SGHAT and CDR2 is FQNNGV.